The entry below describes one T cell receptor beta chain. Seattle researchers signed up patients amid active infection and tracked them longitudinally. These data belong to a study of blood T cell repertoires in COVID-19. For the study at large: Sample material is recorded as cDNA or gDNA derived from T cells, B-cell-depleted T cells, or PBMCs.

Only in-frame clones appear in the TCRdb table, and some are missing; sequencing was by immunoSEQ multiplex PCR. The sample yields fewer than 450,000 clones, roughly 88% seen once. Trimming left V 7 bases short and J 0 bases short, with 7 bases between. Germline V gene lookup returns CDR1 SNHLY and CDR2 FYNNEI. This CDR3 contains 13 residues. The specimen sequenced was peripheral blood. The receptor's source is a woman in her fifties or sixties with COVID-19, enrolled during active disease. This chain uses TRBV2 with TRBJ1-5, with D unresolved. The CDR3 loop is CASMGDSNQPQHF. As DNA, the CDR3 is TGTGCCAGCATGGGAGATAGCAATCAGCCCCAGCATTTT.